Listed below are T cell receptor beta chains from one sample, sequenced in a study of lymphopenia after photon versus proton radiotherapy. Sequencing used immunoSEQ multiplex PCR; TCRdb keeps in-frame clones, though not all of them. The repertoire holds 30,000 to 45,000 clones, with 90% to 95% as singletons. Sample: peripheral blood, taken from a patient treated with photon-based radiotherapy. The receptor source for this set is a man aged 55 to 70 with cholangiocarcinoma. Each CDR3 is given with its conserved first and last residue. The D gene is left open where the match is weak. Only part of the rows carry a size: once, few, many, or a class if the clone is expanded.

J | D | V | size | DNA | CDR3
TRBJ2-1 | NA | TRBV2 | NA | TGTGCCAGCAGTGACATGGTAGGGGGCAATGAGCAGTTCTTC | CASSDMVGGNEQFF
TRBJ2-3 | NA | TRBV7-9 | NA | TGTGCCAGCAGCTTAATAGCGGCCCCCACAGATACGCAGTATTTT | CASSLIAAPTDTQYF
TRBJ1-2 | NA | TRBV9 | NA | TGTGCCAGCAGCGGGGGAAACTACCCGCTTTATAACTATGGCTACACCTTC | CASSGGNYPLYNYGYTF
TRBJ2-7 | NA | TRBV10-3 | NA | TGTGCCATCAGTGACTGGCAGGGCAGTTTCGACGAGCAGTACTTC | CAISDWQGSFDEQYF
TRBJ2-2 | TRBD2 | TRBV7-8 | NA | TGTGCCAGCAGCTTAGACAGCCTAGCGGGAGCCGGGGAGCTGTTTTTT | CASSLDSLAGAGELFF
TRBJ2-7 | TRBD1 | TRBV10-3 | NA | TGTGCCACCCACCGGGACAGGAGCTCCTACGAGCAGTACTTC | CATHRDRSSYEQYF
TRBJ1-3 | NA | TRBV10-3 | once | TGTGCCATCAGTGACAGGGGATTAGTATCTGGAAACACCATATATTTT | CAISDRGLVSGNTIYF
TRBJ2-3 | TRBD1 | TRBV2 | NA | TGTGCCAGCAGGGGGACAGGCGGCACAGATACGCAGTATTTT | CASRGTGGTDTQYF
TRBJ1-2 | NA | TRBV7-9 | NA | TGTGCCAGCAGCTTAGCCCACGGTGGCTACACCTTC | CASSLAHGGYTF
TRBJ2-1 | TRBD1 | TRBV5-4 | once | TGTGCCAGCAGCCCGGACAGGGTAGGGAATGAGCAGTTCTTC | CASSPDRVGNEQFF
TRBJ1-1 | NA | TRBV2 | NA | TGTGCCAGCGACGCGAACACTGAAGCTTTCTTT | CASDANTEAFF
TRBJ2-7 | TRBD1 | TRBV5-1 | NA | TGCGCCAGCAGCTTAACCGGGACAGGGGGCAACGAGCAGTACTTC | CASSLTGTGGNEQYF
TRBJ2-5 | TRBD2 | TRBV10-3 | NA | TGTGCCATCAGTGAGTCGAGGCTAGCGGGAGTTTGGCAAGAGACCCAGTACTTC | CAISESRLAGVWQETQYF
TRBJ1-1 | NA | TRBV12-5 | NA | TGTGCTAGTGGTGGGGACACTGAAGCTTTCTTT | CASGGDTEAFF
TRBJ1-4 | TRBD1 | TRBV2 | NA | TGTGCCAGCAGCTGGGACAGGGGGAATGAAAAACTGTTTTTT | CASSWDRGNEKLFF
TRBJ2-1 | TRBD1 | TRBV9 | NA | TGTGCCAGCAGCACCTTGGACAGGATCTCCTACAATGAGCAGTTCTTC | CASSTLDRISYNEQFF
TRBJ2-5 | TRBD1 | TRBV11-1 | NA | TGTGCCAGCAGCTTCGCCCGGACAGGGTTTGAGACCCAGTACTTC | CASSFARTGFETQYF
TRBJ1-6 | TRBD1 | TRBV10-1 | NA | TGCGCCAGCAGTGAAACAGGGGATTCACCCCTCCACTTT | CASSETGDSPLHF
TRBJ1-3 | NA | TRBV10-1 | NA | TGCGCCAGCAGTGAGGGCGCTACTGGAAACACCATATATTTT | CASSEGATGNTIYF